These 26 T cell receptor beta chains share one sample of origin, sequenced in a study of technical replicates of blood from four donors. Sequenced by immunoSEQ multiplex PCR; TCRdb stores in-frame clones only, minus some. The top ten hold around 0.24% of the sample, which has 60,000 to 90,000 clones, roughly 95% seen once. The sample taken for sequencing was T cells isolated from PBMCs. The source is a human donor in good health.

The CDR3: CASSSGLPLEQYF. CDR3 bases: TGTGCCAGCAGTTCGGGGTTGCCCTTGGAGCAGTACTTC. The rearrangement joins TRBV28 to TRBJ2-7, with a weak D call TRBD2 (5 bases). Germline CDR1 is MDHEN and CDR2 is SYDVKM. The CDR3 extends over 13 amino acids. V was cut by 4 bases and J by 7 bases, with 14 bases left in between. Together with reference TRBV28 and TRBJ2-7, the CDR3 gives the full variable domain: DVKVTQSSRYLVKRTGEKVFLECVQDMDHENMFWYRQDPGLGLRLIYFSYDVKMKEKGDIPEGYSVSREKKERFSLILESASTNQTSMYLCASSSGLPLEQYFGPGTRLTVT.

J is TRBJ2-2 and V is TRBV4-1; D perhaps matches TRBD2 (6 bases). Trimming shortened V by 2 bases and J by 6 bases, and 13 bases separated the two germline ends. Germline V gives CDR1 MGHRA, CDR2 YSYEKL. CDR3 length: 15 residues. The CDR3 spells CASSQRQGGAGELFF. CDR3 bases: TGCGCCAGCAGCCAAAGGCAGGGAGGCGCCGGGGAGCTGTTTTTT.

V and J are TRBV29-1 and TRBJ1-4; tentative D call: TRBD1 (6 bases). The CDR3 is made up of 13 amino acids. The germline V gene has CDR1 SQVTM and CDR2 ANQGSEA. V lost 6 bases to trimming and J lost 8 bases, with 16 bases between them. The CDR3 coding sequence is TGCAGCGTAGCACAGGGAATCTCGGAAAAACTGTTTTTT. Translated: CSVAQGISEKLFF.

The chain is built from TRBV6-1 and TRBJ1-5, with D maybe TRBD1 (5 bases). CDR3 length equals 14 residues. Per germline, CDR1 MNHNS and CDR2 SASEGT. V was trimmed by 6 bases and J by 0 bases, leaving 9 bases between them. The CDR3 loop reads CASRATDSNQPQHF. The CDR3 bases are TGTGCCAGCAGGGCGACAGATAGCAATCAGCCCCAGCATTTT.

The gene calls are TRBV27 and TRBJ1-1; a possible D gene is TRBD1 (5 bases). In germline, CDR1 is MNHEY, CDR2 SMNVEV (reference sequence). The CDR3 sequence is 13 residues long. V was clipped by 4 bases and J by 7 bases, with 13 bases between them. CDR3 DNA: TGTGCCAGCAGTTACGGGGGAGTTAATGAAGCTTTCTTT. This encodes CASSYGGVNEAFF.

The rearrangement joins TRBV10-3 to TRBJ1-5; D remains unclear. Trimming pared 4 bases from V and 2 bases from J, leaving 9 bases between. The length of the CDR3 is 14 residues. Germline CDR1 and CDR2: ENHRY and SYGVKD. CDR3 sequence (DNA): TGTGCCATCAGTGGCCAGTTTGGCAATCAGCCCCAGCATTTT. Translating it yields CAISGQFGNQPQHF.

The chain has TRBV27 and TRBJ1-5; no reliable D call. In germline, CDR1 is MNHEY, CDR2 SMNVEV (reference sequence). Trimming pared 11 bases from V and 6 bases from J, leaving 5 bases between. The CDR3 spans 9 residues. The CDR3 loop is CASGQPQHF. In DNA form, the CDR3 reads TGTGCCTCAGGTCAGCCCCAGCATTTT.

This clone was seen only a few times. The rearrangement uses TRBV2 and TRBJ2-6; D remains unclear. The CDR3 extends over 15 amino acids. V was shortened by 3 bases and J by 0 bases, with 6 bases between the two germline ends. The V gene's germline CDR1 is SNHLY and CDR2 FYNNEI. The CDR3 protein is CASSDRASGANVLTF. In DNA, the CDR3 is TGTGCCAGCAGTGACCGAGCCTCTGGGGCCAACGTCCTGACTTTC.

This chain's CDR3 is CASSVVPTEAFF. CDR3 nucleotides: TGTGCCAGCAGCGTAGTGCCGACTGAAGCTTTCTTT. The chain has TRBV5-4 and TRBJ1-1; D gene ambiguous. CDR3 length equals 12 residues. Deletions cut 4 bases from V and 5 bases from J, with 9 bases between. Germline CDR1 is SGHNT and CDR2 is YYREEE (reference sequence). Full variable domain (outside the CDR3, taken from reference TRBV5-4 and TRBJ1-1): ETGVTQSPTHLIKTRGQQVTLRCSSQSGHNTVSWYQQALGQGPQFIFQYYREEENGRGNFPPRFSGLQFPNYSSELNVNALELDDSALYLCASSVVPTEAFFGQGTRLTVV.

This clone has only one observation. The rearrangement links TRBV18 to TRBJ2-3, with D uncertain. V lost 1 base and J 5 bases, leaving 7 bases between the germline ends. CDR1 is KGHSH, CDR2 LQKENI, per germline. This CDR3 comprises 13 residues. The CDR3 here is CASSPLLGDTQYF. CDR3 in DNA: TGTGCCAGCTCACCACTCCTAGGAGATACGCAGTATTTT.

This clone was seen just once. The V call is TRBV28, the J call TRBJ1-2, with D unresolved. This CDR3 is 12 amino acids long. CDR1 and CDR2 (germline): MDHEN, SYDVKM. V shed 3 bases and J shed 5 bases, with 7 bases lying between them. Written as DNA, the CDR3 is TGTGCCAGCAGTTTTGGGCCTTATGGCTACACCTTC. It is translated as CASSFGPYGYTF.

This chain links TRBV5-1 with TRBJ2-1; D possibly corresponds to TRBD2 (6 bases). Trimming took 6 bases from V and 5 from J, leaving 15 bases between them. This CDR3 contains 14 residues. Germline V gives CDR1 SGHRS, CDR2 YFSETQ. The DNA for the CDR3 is TGCGCCAGCACCCTAGGACTACCAGACAATGAGCAGTTCTTC. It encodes CASTLGLPDNEQFF.

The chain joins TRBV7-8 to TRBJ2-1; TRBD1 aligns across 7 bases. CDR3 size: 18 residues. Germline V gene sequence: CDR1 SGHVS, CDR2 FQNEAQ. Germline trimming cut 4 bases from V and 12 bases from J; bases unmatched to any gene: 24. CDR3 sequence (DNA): TGTGCCAGCAGCTCCGTTAAGAAGGGGGCGTTAGGTTCTGGGGTGCAGTTCTTC. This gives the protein CASSSVKKGALGSGVQFF.

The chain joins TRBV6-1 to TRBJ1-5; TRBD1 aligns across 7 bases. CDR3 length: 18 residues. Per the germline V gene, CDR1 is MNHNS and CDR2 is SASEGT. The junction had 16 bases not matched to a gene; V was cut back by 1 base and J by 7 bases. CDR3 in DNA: TGTGCCAGCAGTGAAGACGGGGTCTTAGCAGGGGGATGGCAGCCCCAGCATTTT. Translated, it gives CASSEDGVLAGGWQPQHF.

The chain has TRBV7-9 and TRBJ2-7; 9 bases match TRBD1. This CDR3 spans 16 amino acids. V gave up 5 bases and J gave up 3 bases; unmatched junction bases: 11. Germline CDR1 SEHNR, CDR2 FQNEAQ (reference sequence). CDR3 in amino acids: CASSPGPGTGIYEQYF. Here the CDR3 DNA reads TGTGCCAGCAGCCCAGGGCCCGGGACAGGGATCTACGAGCAGTACTTC.

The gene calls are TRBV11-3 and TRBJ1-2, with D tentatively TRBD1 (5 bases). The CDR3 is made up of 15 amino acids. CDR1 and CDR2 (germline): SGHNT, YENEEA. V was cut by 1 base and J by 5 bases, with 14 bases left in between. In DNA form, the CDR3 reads TGTGCCAGCAGCTTAGTCCCCGACAGCCTATATGGCTACACCTTC. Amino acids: CASSLVPDSLYGYTF.

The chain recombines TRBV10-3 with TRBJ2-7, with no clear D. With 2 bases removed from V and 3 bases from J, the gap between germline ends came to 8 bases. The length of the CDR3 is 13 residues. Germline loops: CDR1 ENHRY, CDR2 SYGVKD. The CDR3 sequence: CAISEGIDYEQYF. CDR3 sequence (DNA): TGTGCCATCAGTGAGGGCATCGACTACGAGCAGTACTTC.

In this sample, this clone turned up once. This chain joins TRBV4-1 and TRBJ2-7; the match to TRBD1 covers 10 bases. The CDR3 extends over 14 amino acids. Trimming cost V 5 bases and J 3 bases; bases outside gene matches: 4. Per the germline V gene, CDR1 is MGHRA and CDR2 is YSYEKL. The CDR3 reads CASSRGTGVYEQYF. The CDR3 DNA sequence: TGCGCCAGCAGCAGAGGGACAGGGGTCTACGAGCAGTACTTC.

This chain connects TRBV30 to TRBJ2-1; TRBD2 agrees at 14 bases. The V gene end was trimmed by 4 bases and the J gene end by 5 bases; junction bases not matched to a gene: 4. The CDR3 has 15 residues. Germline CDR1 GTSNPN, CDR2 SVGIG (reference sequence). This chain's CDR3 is CAWIGTSGGHNEQFF. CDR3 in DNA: TGTGCCTGGATTGGGACTAGCGGGGGTCACAATGAGCAGTTCTTC.

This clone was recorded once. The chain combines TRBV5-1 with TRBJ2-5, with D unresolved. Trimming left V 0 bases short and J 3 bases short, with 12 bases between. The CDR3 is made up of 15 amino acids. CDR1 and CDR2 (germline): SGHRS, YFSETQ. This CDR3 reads CASSLGLRIEETQYF. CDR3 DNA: TGCGCCAGCAGCTTGGGGCTCCGAATCGAAGAGACCCAGTACTTC.

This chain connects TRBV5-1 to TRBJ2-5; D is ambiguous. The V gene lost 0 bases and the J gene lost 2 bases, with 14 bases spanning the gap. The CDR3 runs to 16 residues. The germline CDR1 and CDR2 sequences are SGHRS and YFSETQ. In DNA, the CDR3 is TGCGCCAGCAGCTTGGGGCAGTTTTATGATCAAGAGACCCAGTACTTC. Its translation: CASSLGQFYDQETQYF.

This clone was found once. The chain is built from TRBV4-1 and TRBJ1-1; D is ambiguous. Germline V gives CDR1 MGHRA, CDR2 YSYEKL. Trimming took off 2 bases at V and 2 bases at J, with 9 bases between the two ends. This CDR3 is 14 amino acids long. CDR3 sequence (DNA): TGCGCCAGCAGCCAAATGAGAGAAAACACTGAAGCTTTCTTT. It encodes CASSQMRENTEAFF.

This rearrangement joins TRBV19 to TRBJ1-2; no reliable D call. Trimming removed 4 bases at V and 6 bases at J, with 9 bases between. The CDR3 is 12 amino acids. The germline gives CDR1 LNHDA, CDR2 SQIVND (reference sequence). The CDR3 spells CASSTGIHGYTF. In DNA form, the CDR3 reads TGTGCCAGTAGTACAGGTATCCATGGCTACACCTTC. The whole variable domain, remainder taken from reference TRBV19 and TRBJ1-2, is DGGITQSPKYLFRKEGQNVTLSCEQNLNHDAMYWYRQDPGQGLRLIYYSQIVNDFQKGDIAEGYSVSREKKESFPLTVTSAQKNPTAFYLCASSTGIHGYTFGSGTRLTVV.

CDR3 bases: TGTGCCAGCAGCTTAACAGATAGCGGGAGTAAAGACGAGCAGTACTTC. Its protein is CASSLTDSGSKDEQYF. The chain employs TRBV7-8 and TRBJ2-7, with TRBD2 matching 9 bases. The CDR3 sequence is 16 residues long. CDR1 SGHVS and CDR2 FQNEAQ come from the germline V gene. With V trimmed by 2 bases and J by 5 bases, 10 bases remained unmatched.

The CDR3 loop is CASRGREGRGNEQFF. The CDR3 nucleotides are TGTGCCAGCAGAGGGCGGGAGGGCCGGGGAAATGAGCAGTTCTTC. The rearrangement uses TRBV6-1 and TRBJ2-1; 9 bases are a match to TRBD2. Germline values: CDR1 MNHNS, CDR2 SASEGT. The V and J ends lost 6 bases and 7 bases, in that order; junction bases with no gene match: 10. The CDR3 has 15 amino acids.

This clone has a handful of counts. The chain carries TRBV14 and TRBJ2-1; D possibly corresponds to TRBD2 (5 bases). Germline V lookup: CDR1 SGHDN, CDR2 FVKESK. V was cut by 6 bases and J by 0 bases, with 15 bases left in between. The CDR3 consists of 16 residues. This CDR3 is CASRPRTGSSYNEQFF. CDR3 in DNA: TGTGCCAGCAGGCCAAGGACTGGAAGCTCCTACAATGAGCAGTTCTTC.